The subject of this entry is one T cell receptor (beta chain). This clone occurred many times. It lacks a known antigen. Base-call qualities are not available, and no considerably larger clone is one nucleotide away. The record originates from a study of blood T cell repertoires in COVID-19 (dated by TCRdb to the early 2020s). As for the study more broadly: The collaborator samples originated in the United States, Italy and Spain and spanned the acute and convalescent phases of COVID-19. The repertoires were released in a freely available public database intended as a resource for research on the immune response to SARS-CoV-2. The material from the prospective study consisted of cDNA or gDNA derived from T cells, B-cell-depleted T cells, or PBMCs. A de-identified subject ID, COVID-19 status, age in years and sex were almost always included in the sample metadata. Where available, HLA class I and class II types were obtained from metadata supplied by the sample provider rather than from assay-based typing. The samples were drawn from the first 160 participants of the ongoing ImmuneRACE study and from 1,254 subjects provided by 6 global collaborators. Subjects who had been exposed to COVID-19, were actively infected with it, or had recovered from it provided the deeply sampled blood TCRbeta repertoires that made up the dataset.

A second Seattle source provided samples from volunteer blood donors who had recovered from COVID-19. Each collaborating institution followed its own protocols to collect whole blood in K2EDTA tubes. For TCRbeta analysis, collaborator samples were shipped as frozen whole blood, as isolated PBMCs, or as DNA extracted from either sample type. TCRbeta CDR3 regions were amplified from genomic DNA using the immunoSEQ Assay, a bias-controlled multiplex PCR. The original methods were these. The number of nucleated cells in each sample was estimated by amplification of reference gene primers within the assay. To quantify the absolute abundance of each unique TCRbeta CDR3 rearrangement, sequence reads were collapsed and filtered. For each sample, productive Simpson clonality was calculated as the square root of Simpson's diversity index across productive rearrangements. Sourced from immuneACCESS, this table was stored by TCRdb with only in-frame sequences that have V and J called. A share of the clones is absent; for the studies checked, an unresolved V gene accounts for under half, and the remainder has no known explanation. Clonal size and the V and J genes are those of that table, whereas D and trimming came from the DNA. This sample has a few hundred thousand clones in its table, and under 90% of those were observed once. The ten biggest clones cover just under 0.95% of the sample.

Study-wide conclusions, independent of this receptor: The amount of clinical and demographic metadata varied by source and participant and was provided uncurated.

The CDR3 measures 17 amino acids from cysteine to phenylalanine. Only the CDR3 part of the read is kept: 51 bases, read in frame from the first base. CDR1 and CDR2 are read off the germline V gene as MNHNS and SASEGT. Trimming at the junction amounts to 4 bases on V and 3 bases on J, and the germline ends lie 19 bases apart. Sequences were obtained from peripheral blood. The sequence was collected from a woman in her thirties or forties who had recovered from COVID-19. This receptor chain uses TRBV6-1 and TRBJ1-5, with no reliable assignment of the D segment. For the CDR3, the sequence is CASSGVLGRGYNQPQHF. At the DNA level, the sequence is TGTGCCAGCAGTGGCGTTTTGGGCAGAGGGTACAATCAGCCCCAGCATTTT.